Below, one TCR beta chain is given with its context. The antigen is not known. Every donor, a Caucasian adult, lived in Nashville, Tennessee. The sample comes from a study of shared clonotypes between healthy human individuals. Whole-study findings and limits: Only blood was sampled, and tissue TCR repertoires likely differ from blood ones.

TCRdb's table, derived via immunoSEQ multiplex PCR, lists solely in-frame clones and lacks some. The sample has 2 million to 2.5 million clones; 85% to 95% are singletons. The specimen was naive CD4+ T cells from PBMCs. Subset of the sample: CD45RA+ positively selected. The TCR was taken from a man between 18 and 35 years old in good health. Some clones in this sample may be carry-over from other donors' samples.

The CDR3 DNA reads TGTGCCAGCAGCCAAGAGACTAGCGGGAGTGGTACGCAGTATTTT. Residues: CASSQETSGSGTQYF. The chain joins TRBV4-2 to TRBJ2-3, with 12 bases aligning to TRBD2. With 0 bases clipped from V and 8 bases from J, the junction kept 3 bases outside the gene matches. CDR1 and CDR2 from the germline V gene are LGHNA and YNFKEQ. The CDR3 is 15 amino acids.